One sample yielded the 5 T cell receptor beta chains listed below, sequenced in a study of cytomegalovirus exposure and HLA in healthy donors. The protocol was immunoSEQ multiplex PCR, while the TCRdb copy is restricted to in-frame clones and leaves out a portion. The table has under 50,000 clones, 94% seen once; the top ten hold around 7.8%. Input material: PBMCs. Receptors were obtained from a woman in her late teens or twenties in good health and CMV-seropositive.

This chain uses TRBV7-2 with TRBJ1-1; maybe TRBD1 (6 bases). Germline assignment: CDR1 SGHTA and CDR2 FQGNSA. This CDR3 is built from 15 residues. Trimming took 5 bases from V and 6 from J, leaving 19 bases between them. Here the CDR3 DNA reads TGTGCCAGCAGCCGGGACACCGGATTTTCATCTGAAGCTTTCTTT. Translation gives CASSRDTGFSSEAFF.

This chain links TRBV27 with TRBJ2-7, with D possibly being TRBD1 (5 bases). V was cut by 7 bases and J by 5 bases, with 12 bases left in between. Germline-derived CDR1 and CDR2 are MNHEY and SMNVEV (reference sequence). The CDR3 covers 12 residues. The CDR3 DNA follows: TGTGCCAGCAAGGCAGGGATGAACGAGCAGTACTTC. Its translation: CASKAGMNEQYF.

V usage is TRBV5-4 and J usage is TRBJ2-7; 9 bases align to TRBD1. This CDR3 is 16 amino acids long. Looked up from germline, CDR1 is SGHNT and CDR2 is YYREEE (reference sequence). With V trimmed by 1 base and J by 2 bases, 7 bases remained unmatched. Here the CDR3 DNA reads TGTGCCAGCAGCTTGAACCGGGACAGGGTAGCCTACGAGCAGTACTTC. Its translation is CASSLNRDRVAYEQYF.

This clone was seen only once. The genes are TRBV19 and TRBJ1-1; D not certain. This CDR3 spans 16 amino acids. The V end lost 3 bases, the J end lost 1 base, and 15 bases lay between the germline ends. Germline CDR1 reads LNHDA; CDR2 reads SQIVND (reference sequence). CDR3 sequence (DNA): TGTGCCAGTAGTATCGAGGCAGCACGGCAGAACACTGAAGCTTTCTTT. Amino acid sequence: CASSIEAARQNTEAFF.

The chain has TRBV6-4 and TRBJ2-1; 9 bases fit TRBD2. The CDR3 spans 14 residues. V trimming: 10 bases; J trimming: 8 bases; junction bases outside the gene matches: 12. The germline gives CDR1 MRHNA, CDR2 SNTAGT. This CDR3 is CATARTSASDEQFF. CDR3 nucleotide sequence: TGTGCCACCGCCAGGACTAGCGCATCGGATGAGCAGTTCTTC.